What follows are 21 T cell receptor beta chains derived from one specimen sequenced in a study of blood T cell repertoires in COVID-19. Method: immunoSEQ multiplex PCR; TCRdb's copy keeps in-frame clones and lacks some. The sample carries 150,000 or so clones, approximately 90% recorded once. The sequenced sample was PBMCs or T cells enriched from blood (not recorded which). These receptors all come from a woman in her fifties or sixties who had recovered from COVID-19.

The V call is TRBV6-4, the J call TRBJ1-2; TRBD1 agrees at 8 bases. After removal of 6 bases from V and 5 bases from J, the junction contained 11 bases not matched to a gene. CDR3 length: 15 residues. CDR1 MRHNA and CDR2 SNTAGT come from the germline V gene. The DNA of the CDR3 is TGTGCCAGCAGCCCCCGACAGGGGCTAAGGTATGGCTACACCTTC. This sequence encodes CASSPRQGLRYGYTF.

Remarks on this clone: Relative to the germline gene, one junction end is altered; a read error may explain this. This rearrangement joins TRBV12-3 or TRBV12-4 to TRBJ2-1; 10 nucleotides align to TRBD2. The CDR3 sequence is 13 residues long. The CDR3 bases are TGTGCCAGCAGTTTCGCTAGCGGGGGCACCCAGGTCTTC. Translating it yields CASSFASGGTQVF.

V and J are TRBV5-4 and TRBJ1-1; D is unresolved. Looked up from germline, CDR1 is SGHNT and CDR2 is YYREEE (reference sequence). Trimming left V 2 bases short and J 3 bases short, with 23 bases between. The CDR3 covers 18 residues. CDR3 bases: TGTGCCAGCAGCTTTGGAGCCCAATTTGGCGAGGGAGACACTGAAGCTTTCTTT. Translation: CASSFGAQFGEGDTEAFF.

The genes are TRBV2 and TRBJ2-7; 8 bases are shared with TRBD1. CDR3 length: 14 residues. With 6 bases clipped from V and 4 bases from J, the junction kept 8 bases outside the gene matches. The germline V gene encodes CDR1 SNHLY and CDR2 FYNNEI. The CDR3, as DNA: TGTGCCAGCAGCCGGACAGGGAAGCTTTACGAGCAGTACTTC. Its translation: CASSRTGKLYEQYF.

The CDR3 here is CASRAGVFTDTQYF. The DNA for the CDR3 is TGTGCCAGCAGGGCGGGGGTATTCACAGATACGCAGTATTTT. The J gene is TRBJ2-3, the V gene TRBV27; 7 bases are shared with TRBD2. Trimming removed 6 bases from V and 2 bases from J; junction bases left unmatched: 5. Germline V gives CDR1 MNHEY, CDR2 SMNVEV (reference sequence). The CDR3 totals 14 residues.

CDR3 bases: TGTGCCAGCCATAAACCCGGGACAGGGGATGGGAACACTGAAGCTTTCTTT. Translating it yields CASHKPGTGDGNTEAFF. The chain couples TRBV19 to TRBJ1-1, with 10 bases matching TRBD1. V lost 9 bases to trimming and J lost 1 base; unmatched junction nucleotides: 14. CDR1 and CDR2 (germline): LNHDA, SQIVND (reference sequence). This CDR3 has 17 amino acids. The full variable domain, its missing parts supplied by reference TRBV19 and TRBJ1-1, is DGGITQSPKYLFRKEGQNVTLSCEQNLNHDAMYWYRQDPGQGLRLIYYSQIVNDFQKGDIAEGYSVSREKKESFPLTVTSAQKNPTAFYLCASHKPGTGDGNTEAFFGQGTRLTVV.

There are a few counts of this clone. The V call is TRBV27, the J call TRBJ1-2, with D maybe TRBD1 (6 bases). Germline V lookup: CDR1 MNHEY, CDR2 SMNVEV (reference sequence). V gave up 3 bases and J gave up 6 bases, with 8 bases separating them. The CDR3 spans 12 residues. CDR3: CASSFAGDGYTF. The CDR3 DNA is TGTGCCAGCAGTTTCGCAGGGGATGGCTACACCTTC.

The DNA for the CDR3 is TGTGCCAGCAGGACAGGGGTAGGGAACACCATATATTTT. Encoded protein: CASRTGVGNTIYF. V usage is TRBV12-3 or TRBV12-4 and J usage is TRBJ1-3, with 8 bases fitting TRBD1. After removal of 6 bases from V and 7 bases from J, the junction contained 5 bases not matched to a gene. This CDR3 has 13 residues.

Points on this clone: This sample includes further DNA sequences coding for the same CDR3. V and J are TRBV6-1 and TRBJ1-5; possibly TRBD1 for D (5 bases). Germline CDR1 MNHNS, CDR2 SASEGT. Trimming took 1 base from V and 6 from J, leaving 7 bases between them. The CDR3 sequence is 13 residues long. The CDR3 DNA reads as TGTGCCAGCAGTGAAGGGAGGGGTCAGCCCCAGCATTTT. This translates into CASSEGRGQPQHF.

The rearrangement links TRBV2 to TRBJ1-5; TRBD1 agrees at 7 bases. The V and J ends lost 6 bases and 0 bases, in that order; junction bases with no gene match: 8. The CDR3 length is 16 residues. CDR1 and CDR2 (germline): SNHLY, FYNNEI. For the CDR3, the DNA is TGTGCCAGCAGGGCCGGGACAGACTATAGCAATCAGCCCCAGCATTTT. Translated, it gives CASRAGTDYSNQPQHF.

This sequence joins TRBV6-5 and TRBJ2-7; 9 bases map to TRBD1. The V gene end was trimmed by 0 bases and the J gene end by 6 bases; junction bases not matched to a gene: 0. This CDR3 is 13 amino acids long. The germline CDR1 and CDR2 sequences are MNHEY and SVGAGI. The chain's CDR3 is CASSYSTGGEQYF. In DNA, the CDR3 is TGTGCCAGCAGTTACTCGACAGGGGGCGAGCAGTACTTC.

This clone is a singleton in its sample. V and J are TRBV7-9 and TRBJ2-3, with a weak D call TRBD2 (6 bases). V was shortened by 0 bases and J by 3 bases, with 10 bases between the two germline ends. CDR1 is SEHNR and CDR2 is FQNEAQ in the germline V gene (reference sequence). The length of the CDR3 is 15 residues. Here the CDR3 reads CASSLATSGTDTQYF. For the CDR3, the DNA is TGTGCCAGCAGCTTAGCGACTAGTGGAACAGATACGCAGTATTTT. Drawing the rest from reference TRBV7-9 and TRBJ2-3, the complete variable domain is DTGVSQNPRHKITKRGQNVTFRCDPISEHNRLYWYRQTLGQGPEFLTYFQNEAQLEKSRLLSDRFSAERPKGSFSTLEIQRTEQGDSAMYLCASSLATSGTDTQYFGPGTRLTVL.

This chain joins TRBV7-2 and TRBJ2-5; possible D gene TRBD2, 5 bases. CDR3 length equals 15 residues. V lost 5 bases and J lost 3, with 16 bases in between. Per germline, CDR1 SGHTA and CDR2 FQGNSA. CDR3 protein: CASSPGLTRKETQYF. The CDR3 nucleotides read TGTGCCAGCAGCCCCGGACTTACCAGGAAAGAGACCCAGTACTTC.

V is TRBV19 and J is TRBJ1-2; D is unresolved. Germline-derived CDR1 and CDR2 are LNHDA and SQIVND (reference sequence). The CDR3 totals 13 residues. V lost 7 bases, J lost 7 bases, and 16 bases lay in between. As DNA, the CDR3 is TGTGCCAGTACCCCGGGGTCGTCGGGTGGCTACACCTTC. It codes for CASTPGSSGGYTF.

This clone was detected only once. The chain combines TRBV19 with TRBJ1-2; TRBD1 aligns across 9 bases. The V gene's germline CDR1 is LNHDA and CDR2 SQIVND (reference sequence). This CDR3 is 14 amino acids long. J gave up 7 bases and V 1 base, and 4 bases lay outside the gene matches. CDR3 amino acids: CASSIVGTGPGYTF. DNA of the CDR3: TGTGCCAGTAGTATAGTAGGGACAGGGCCTGGCTACACCTTC.

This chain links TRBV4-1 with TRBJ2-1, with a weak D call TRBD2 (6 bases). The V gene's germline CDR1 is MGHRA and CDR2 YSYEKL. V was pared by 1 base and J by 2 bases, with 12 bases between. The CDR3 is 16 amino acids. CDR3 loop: CASSQVVGGAYNEQFF. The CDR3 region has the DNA TGCGCCAGCAGCCAAGTCGTGGGCGGGGCCTACAATGAGCAGTTCTTC.

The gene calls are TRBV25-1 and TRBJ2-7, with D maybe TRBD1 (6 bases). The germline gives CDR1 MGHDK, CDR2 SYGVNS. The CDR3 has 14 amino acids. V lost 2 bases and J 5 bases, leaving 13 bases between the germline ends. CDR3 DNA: TGTGCCAGCAGTGAACAGGGGTCCAGGAACGAGCAGTACTTC. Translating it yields CASSEQGSRNEQYF.

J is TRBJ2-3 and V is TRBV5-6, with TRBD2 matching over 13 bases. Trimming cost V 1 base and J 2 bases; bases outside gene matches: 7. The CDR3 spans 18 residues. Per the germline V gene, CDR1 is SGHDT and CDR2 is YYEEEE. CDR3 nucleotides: TGTGCCAGCAGCTTGAAGGGACTAGCGGGGCCCTTCACAGATACGCAGTATTTT. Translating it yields CASSLKGLAGPFTDTQYF.

For the CDR3, the DNA is TGTGCCAGCAGCTTGTCGGGAAACACCATATATTTT. Its translation: CASSLSGNTIYF. The chain carries TRBV11-2 and TRBJ1-3, with D unresolved. There are 12 residues in the CDR3. Germline V gene sequence: CDR1 SGHAT, CDR2 FQNNGV. V lost 3 bases and J 4 bases, leaving 4 bases between the germline ends. The whole variable domain, remainder taken from reference TRBV11-2 and TRBJ1-3, is EAGVAQSPRYKIIEKRQSVAFWCNPISGHATLYWYQQILGQGPKLLIQFQNNGVVDDSQLPKDRFSAERLKGVDSTLKIQPAKLEDSAVYLCASSLSGNTIYFGEGSWLTVV.

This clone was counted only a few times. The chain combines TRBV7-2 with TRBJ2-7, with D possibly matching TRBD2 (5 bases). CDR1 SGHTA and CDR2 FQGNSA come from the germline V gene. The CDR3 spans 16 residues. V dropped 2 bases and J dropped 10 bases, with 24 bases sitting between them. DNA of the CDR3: TGTGCCAGCAGCTTAAAGGTCTTGGAGCGGCTTGGGGAACAGTACTTC. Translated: CASSLKVLERLGEQYF.

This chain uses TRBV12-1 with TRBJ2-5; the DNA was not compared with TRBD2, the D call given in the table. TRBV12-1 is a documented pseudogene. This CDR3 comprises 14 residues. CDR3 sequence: CASSSPGSQETQYF. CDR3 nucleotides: TGTGCCAGCAGCTCCCCGGGGTCTCAAGAGACCCAGTACTTC.